Each of the 28 T cell receptor beta chains below was sequenced from the same sample in a study of regulatory T cells in long-lasting Graves disease. Time point meaning: newly diagnosed GD, antithyroid drugs for less than 3 months. The authors made the TCR library using RNA they extracted from PBMCs. Library construction for TCR beta used iRepertoire HTBI primers and Arm-PCR of CDR3 regions. TCRdb processed the multiplex PCR reads anew with MiXCR; each CDR3 protein has one entry. The sample includes hundreds of thousands of distinct CDR3 sequences, roughly 15% of them seen just once. The same sample was also studied in work on T cells in Graves' hyperthyroidism and ophthalmopathy.

Source: peripheral blood mononuclear cells (PBMCs), taken at new diagnosis, from a patient treated with antithyroid drugs. The receptors were sampled from a woman aged 25 to 39 with Graves disease.

This clonotype has ten or more counts. The rearrangement links TRBV12-3 or TRBV12-4 to TRBJ2-1; D not certain. This CDR3 has 13 residues. V lost 7 bases to trimming and J lost 6 bases, with 13 bases between them. CDR3 protein: CASKKYKVNEQFF. In nucleotides, the CDR3 is TGTGCCAGCAAAAAGTATAAAGTCAATGAGCAGTTCTTC.

This clonotype has a count of ten or more. The genes are TRBV7-3 and TRBJ2-1; D is undetermined. The CDR3 covers 13 residues. Germline CDR1 and CDR2: SGHTA and FQGTGA. Trimming stripped 4 bases from V and 5 bases from J, with 9 bases between. CDR3 loop: CASSSGYNNEQFF. CDR3 nucleotides: TGTGCCAGCAGCTCCGGGTACAACAATGAGCAGTTCTTC.

This clonotype was observed once. Here the CDR3 reads CASSPPPGTGFSNEQFF. As DNA, the CDR3 is TGTGCCAGCAGCCCCCCCCCCGGGACAGGGTTTTCCAATGAGCAGTTCTTC. This chain uses TRBV28 with TRBJ2-1; TRBD1 matches at 9 bases. Germline assignment: CDR1 MDHEN and CDR2 SYDVKM. This CDR3 contains 17 residues. V trimming: 6 bases; J trimming: 6 bases; junction bases outside the gene matches: 15. Full variable domain (missing parts from reference TRBV28 and TRBJ2-1): DVKVTQSSRYLVKRTGEKVFLECVQDMDHENMFWYRQDPGLGLRLIYFSYDVKMKEKGDIPEGYSVSREKKERFSLILESASTNQTSMYLCASSPPPGTGFSNEQFFGPGTRLTVL.

This clonotype was observed many times. V is TRBV2 and J is TRBJ2-2; 7 nucleotides line up with TRBD2. Germline V CDR1 and CDR2: SNHLY, FYNNEI. The CDR3 length is 15 residues. The V segment lost 1 base and the J segment 7 bases; nucleotides outside the gene matches: 6. The CDR3 DNA reads TGTGCCAGCAGTGAAGGGACTAGGTTTGTCGGGGAGCTGTTTTTT. Protein product: CASSEGTRFVGELFF.

The chain recombines TRBV29-1 with TRBJ2-5; D not resolved. There are 13 residues in the CDR3. V dropped 5 bases and J dropped 2 bases, with 12 bases sitting between them. Germline assignment: CDR1 SQVTM and CDR2 ANQGSEA. The DNA for the CDR3 is TGCAGCGTTAGACTCAACCAACAAGAGACCCAGTACTTC. Amino acids: CSVRLNQQETQYF.

The V and J genes are TRBV6-9 and TRBJ2-6; D unresolved. The CDR3 extends over 16 amino acids. Trimming took 4 bases from V and 0 from J, leaving 10 bases between them. CDR1 is MNHGY and CDR2 is SVAAGI in the germline V gene. The CDR3 here is CASSCSLGSGANVLTF. CDR3 nucleotide sequence: TGTGCCAGCAGTTGCTCGCTGGGCTCTGGGGCCAACGTCCTGACTTTC.

This clonotype was counted a few times. The gene calls are TRBV18 and TRBJ2-3; 8 bases map to TRBD1. The V gene end was trimmed by 0 bases and the J gene end by 4 bases; junction bases not matched to a gene: 6. The CDR3 spans 16 residues. The V gene's germline CDR1 is KGHSH and CDR2 LQKENI. This CDR3 reads CASSPPGGQVADTQYF. CDR3 coding DNA: TGTGCCAGCTCACCACCGGGGGGACAGGTGGCAGATACGCAGTATTTT.

As for this clonotype: This probably arose from a read error, given a far larger clone one base away. The rearrangement links TRBV6-2 or TRBV6-3 to TRBJ2-1, with 12 bases matching TRBD1. This CDR3 contains 15 residues. Germline V CDR1 and CDR2: MNHEY, SVGEGT. The CDR3 here is CASSDSGTGGDERFF. The CDR3 nucleotides read TGTGCCAGCAGTGACTCGGGGACAGGGGGCGATGAGCGGTTCTTC.

This clonotype appeared many times. The chain combines TRBV28 with TRBJ1-1, with D unclear. The CDR3 is made up of 13 amino acids. Germline lookup yields CDR1 MDHEN and CDR2 SYDVKM. V lost 7 bases, J lost 0 bases, and 9 bases lay in between. The chain's CDR3 is CASNPALNTEAFF. DNA of the CDR3: TGTGCCAGCAATCCGGCCTTGAACACTGAAGCTTTCTTT. The full variable domain, rest sourced from reference TRBV28 and TRBJ1-1, is DVKVTQSSRYLVKRTGEKVFLECVQDMDHENMFWYRQDPGLGLRLIYFSYDVKMKEKGDIPEGYSVSREKKERFSLILESASTNQTSMYLCASNPALNTEAFFGQGTRLTVV.

This clonotype was seen at least ten times. The chain recombines TRBV5-1 with TRBJ2-7; D is unclear. This CDR3 region has 15 residues. The V gene's germline CDR1 is SGHRS and CDR2 YFSETQ. The germline V and J ends were trimmed by 2 bases and 0 bases, with 12 bases remaining between them. In DNA form, the CDR3 reads TGCGCCAGCAGCTTTTCGGGCCTGCTCTCCTACGAGCAGTACTTC. Translated, it gives CASSFSGLLSYEQYF.

This clonotype appeared many times. The CDR3 bases are TGTGCCAGCAGTCTCGCGACAGGGATAAACACTGAAGCTTTCTTT. This codes for CASSLATGINTEAFF. The chain employs TRBV28 and TRBJ1-1; 7 positions match TRBD1. The V segment lost 5 bases and the J segment 2 bases; nucleotides outside the gene matches: 8. The CDR3 totals 15 residues. Per the germline V gene, CDR1 is MDHEN and CDR2 is SYDVKM. The variable domain in full, completed from reference TRBV28 and TRBJ1-1, reads DVKVTQSSRYLVKRTGEKVFLECVQDMDHENMFWYRQDPGLGLRLIYFSYDVKMKEKGDIPEGYSVSREKKERFSLILESASTNQTSMYLCASSLATGINTEAFFGQGTRLTVV.

This clonotype was seen a few times. V usage is TRBV18 and J usage is TRBJ1-1; tentatively, D is TRBD1 (5 bases). Germline CDR1 and CDR2: KGHSH and LQKENI. The CDR3 is made up of 14 amino acids. V was cut by 6 bases and J by 4 bases, with 15 bases left in between. CDR3 sequence (DNA): TGTGCCAGCTCGCCCGTCCAGGGAAGCACTGAAGCTTTCTTT. It encodes CASSPVQGSTEAFF. Together with reference TRBV18 and TRBJ1-1, the CDR3 gives the full variable domain: NAGVMQNPRHLVRRRGQEARLRCSPMKGHSHVYWYRQLPEEGLKFMVYLQKENIIDESGMPKERFSAEFPKEGPSILRIQQVVRGDSAAYFCASSPVQGSTEAFFGQGTRLTVV.

As to this clonotype: Being one base from a much bigger clone, this may be a read error. The genes are TRBV20-1 and TRBJ2-7, with D hard to call. CDR3 length equals 12 residues. Germline V gene sequence: CDR1 DFQATT, CDR2 SNEGSKA (reference sequence). CDR3 DNA sequence: TGCGGTGTTCAGCGCAATTCCTACGAGCAGTACTTC. It yields the protein CGVQRNSYEQYF.

This clonotype was counted a few times. The chain recombines TRBV5-6 with TRBJ1-1; no definite D call. This CDR3 has 13 residues. Germline loops: CDR1 SGHDT, CDR2 YYEEEE. Trimming removed 4 bases from V and 1 base from J, with 8 bases in between. The chain's CDR3 is CASSRSANTEAFF. The CDR3 DNA reads TGTGCCAGCAGCAGGTCGGCGAACACTGAAGCTTTCTTT.

About this clonotype itself: This may be a read error: a much more frequent sequence differs by one nucleotide. V and J are TRBV6-5 and TRBJ1-5; tentatively, D is TRBD1 (5 bases). Germline values: CDR1 MNHEY, CDR2 SVGAGI. The CDR3 length is 15 residues. The CDR3 region is CANSYSINGGQPQHF. The CDR3 DNA is TGTGCCAACAGTTACTCGATAAACGGGGGTCAGCCCCAGCATTTT.

This clonotype occurred many times. The V gene is TRBV20-1, the J gene TRBJ2-5; D tentatively reads TRBD1 or TRBD2 (6 bases each). Germline values: CDR1 DFQATT, CDR2 SNEGSKA (reference sequence). The CDR3 has 14 residues. Trimming stripped 0 bases from V and 4 bases from J, with 12 bases between. This CDR3 is CSARDGGRGETQYF. The CDR3 nucleotides read TGCAGTGCTAGAGATGGGGGGCGCGGAGAGACCCAGTACTTC.

This clonotype was found many times. The rearrangement links TRBV12-3 or TRBV12-4 to TRBJ2-5; D is undetermined. This CDR3 comprises 13 residues. With 5 bases removed from V and 6 bases from J, the gap between germline ends came to 13 bases. The CDR3 DNA reads as TGTGCCAGCAGTCGGACCCCGTCCCAGACCCAGTACTTC. Translating gives CASSRTPSQTQYF.

This clonotype was counted ten times or more. This chain uses TRBV12-3 or TRBV12-4 with TRBJ1-3; D is possibly TRBD1 (6 bases). Trimming removed 7 bases from V and 0 bases from J, with 19 bases in between. The CDR3 covers 17 residues. The CDR3 is CASNPPLDRSSGNTIYF. DNA of the CDR3: TGTGCCAGCAACCCCCCCCTCGACAGGTCCTCTGGAAACACCATATATTTT.

This clonotype was observed a handful of times. The chain joins TRBV5-1 to TRBJ2-4; D not certain. The CDR3 has 13 residues. Germline V gene data show CDR1 as SGHRS and CDR2 as YFSETQ. V lost 0 bases and J 6 bases, leaving 7 bases between the germline ends. The CDR3 reads CASSLGETNIQYF. In DNA, the CDR3 is TGCGCCAGCAGCTTGGGGGAAACAAACATTCAGTACTTC.

This chain joins TRBV27 and TRBJ2-1; D gene uncertain. From germline, CDR1 is MNHEY and CDR2 SMNVEV (reference sequence). V was cut by 5 bases and J by 7 bases, with 9 bases left in between. This CDR3 contains 12 residues. The CDR3 is CASSRIQNEQFF. The CDR3 bases are TGTGCCAGCAGTCGAATCCAGAATGAGCAGTTCTTC.

Ten or more counts support this clonotype. The V gene is TRBV7-2, the J gene TRBJ2-5; 11 positions match TRBD2. The CDR3 extends over 15 amino acids. CDR1 is SGHTA and CDR2 is FQGNSA in the germline V gene. With V trimmed by 5 bases and J by 5 bases, 7 bases remained unmatched. The CDR3 here is CASSQGLAVGETQYF. CDR3 DNA: TGTGCCAGCAGCCAGGGACTAGCGGTGGGGGAGACCCAGTACTTC. Looking up the rest from reference TRBV7-2 and TRBJ2-5 gives the full variable domain: GAGVSQSPSNKVTEKGKDVELRCDPISGHTALYWYRQSLGQGLEFLIYFQGNSAPDKSGLPSDRFSAERTGGSVSTLTIQRTQQEDSAVYLCASSQGLAVGETQYFGPGTRLLVL.

In this sample, this clonotype turned up many times. This rearrangement joins TRBV5-1 to TRBJ1-1; no reliable D call. The V gene lost 2 bases and the J gene lost 1 base, with 9 bases spanning the gap. Germline V lookup: CDR1 SGHRS, CDR2 YFSETQ. This CDR3 has 14 amino acids. CDR3 residues: CASSFRAANTEAFF. The CDR3 region has the DNA TGCGCCAGCAGCTTTAGGGCAGCGAACACTGAAGCTTTCTTT.

This clonotype was observed at least ten times. V usage is TRBV2 and J usage is TRBJ1-1; no firm D call. The germline V gene has CDR1 SNHLY and CDR2 FYNNEI. The CDR3 covers 12 residues. Trimming stripped 5 bases from V and 6 bases from J, with 10 bases between. CDR3 in DNA: TGTGCCAGCAGTCAGGACGTGGCTGAAGCTTTCTTT. As protein: CASSQDVAEAFF. Supplemented by reference TRBV2 and TRBJ1-1, the full variable domain reads EPEVTQTPSHQVTQMGQEVILRCVPISNHLYFYWYRQILGQKVEFLVSFYNNEISEKSEIFDDQFSVERPDGSNFTLKIRSTKLEDSAMYFCASSQDVAEAFFGQGTRLTVV.

This clonotype was counted at least ten times. The chain joins TRBV28 to TRBJ2-5; 9 positions agree with TRBD1. Trimming at V came to 10 bases and at J to 4 bases, leaving 7 bases not matched to a gene. Looked up from germline, CDR1 is MDHEN and CDR2 is SYDVKM. The CDR3 sequence is 13 residues long. In DNA form, the CDR3 reads TGTGCCACGCTAACAGGGGGCCGAGAGACCCAGTACTTC. Translation gives CATLTGGRETQYF.

J is TRBJ2-6 and V is TRBV11-2; D is perhaps TRBD1 (5 bases). Germline-derived CDR1 and CDR2 are SGHAT and FQNNGV. V was pared by 2 bases and J by 0 bases, with 14 bases between. The CDR3 runs to 18 residues. CDR3 in amino acids: CASSLRFQGASGANVLTF. CDR3 coding DNA: TGTGCCAGCAGCTTAAGGTTTCAGGGCGCCTCTGGGGCCAACGTCCTGACTTTC.

This clonotype showed up many times. The junction differs from germline at one of its ends, possibly a read error. The rearrangement links TRBV7-9 to TRBJ1-5; 7 nucleotides match TRBD1. Germline CDR1 reads SEHNR; CDR2 reads FQNEAQ (reference sequence). The CDR3 covers 15 residues. CDR3 DNA: TGTGCCAGCAGCCTAGCCGGGACAGTCAATCAGCCCCAGCATTTT. Protein sequence: CASSLAGTVNQPQHF.

This clonotype was seen many times. The V call is TRBV5-1, the J call TRBJ1-4, with a possible D match to TRBD1 (5 bases). The V end was cut by 0 bases, the J end by 7 bases, with 10 bases between. CDR3 size: 14 residues. Germline-derived CDR1 and CDR2 are SGHRS and YFSETQ. The CDR3: CASSLEGLGEKLFF. The CDR3 DNA reads TGCGCCAGCAGCTTGGAGGGACTCGGTGAAAAACTGTTTTTT. Complete variable domain (other parts from reference TRBV5-1 and TRBJ1-4): KAGVTQTPRYLIKTRGQQVTLSCSPISGHRSVSWYQQTPGQGLQFLFEYFSETQRNKGNFPGRFSGRQFSNSRSEMNVSTLELGDSALYLCASSLEGLGEKLFFGSGTQLSVL.

The sample holds a few counts of this clonotype. V usage is TRBV5-1 and J usage is TRBJ2-3; D not certain. The CDR3 has 15 residues. The germline V gene encodes CDR1 SGHRS and CDR2 YFSETQ. Trimming took off 4 bases at V and 0 bases at J, with 12 bases between the two ends. The CDR3 bases are TGCGCCAGCAGCACCTCCGGGCCCAGCACAGATACGCAGTATTTT. The encoded protein is CASSTSGPSTDTQYF.